The 14 T cell receptor beta chains below come from one sample, sequenced in a study of neoadjuvant nivolumab and ipilimumab in lung cancer. Sequencing used immunoSEQ multiplex PCR; TCRdb keeps in-frame clones, though not all of them. The data show fewer than 35,000 clones, with around 80% seen just once and roughly 6.1% held by the top ten. The sequencing used peripheral blood, collected before neoadjuvant nivolumab, alone or with ipilimumab. These receptors were obtained from an adult with non-small cell lung cancer.

This clone is medium-sized by share. The chain carries TRBV6-1 and TRBJ2-7; 11 nucleotides align to TRBD1. Trimming cost V 8 bases and J 3 bases; bases outside gene matches: 6. The CDR3 is 14 residues long. In germline, CDR1 is MNHNS, CDR2 SASEGT. The CDR3 DNA reads as TGTGCCAGCGTCGCCGGGACAGGGGGCTACGAGCAGTACTTC. It translates to CASVAGTGGYEQYF.

The CDR3 loop is CAISATPGQGGYGYTF. In DNA form, the CDR3 reads TGTGCCATCAGCGCCACACCGGGACAGGGAGGCTATGGCTACACCTTC. This sequence joins TRBV10-3 and TRBJ1-2, with TRBD1 matching 9 bases. CDR3 length: 16 residues. Germline trimming cut 6 bases from V and 4 bases from J; bases unmatched to any gene: 12. CDR1 ENHRY and CDR2 SYGVKD come from the germline V gene.

The chain carries TRBV11-2 and TRBJ1-3; maybe TRBD1 (5 bases). Germline loops: CDR1 SGHAT, CDR2 FQNNGV. Trimming removed 3 bases from V and 2 bases from J, with 8 bases in between. There are 14 residues in the CDR3. This CDR3 is CASSFGGTGNTIYF. The CDR3 bases are TGTGCCAGCAGCTTTGGGGGAACTGGAAACACCATATATTTT. The full variable domain, in which reference TRBV11-2 and TRBJ1-3 provide the parts outside the CDR3, is EAGVAQSPRYKIIEKRQSVAFWCNPISGHATLYWYQQILGQGPKLLIQFQNNGVVDDSQLPKDRFSAERLKGVDSTLKIQPAKLEDSAVYLCASSFGGTGNTIYFGEGSWLTVV.

The rearrangement uses TRBV19 and TRBJ2-7; D is perhaps TRBD2 (5 bases). This CDR3 comprises 14 residues. Germline V gives CDR1 LNHDA, CDR2 SQIVND (reference sequence). V was shortened by 1 base and J by 3 bases, with 10 bases between the two germline ends. CDR3 protein: CASSIASRYYEQYF. CDR3 nucleotide sequence: TGTGCCAGTAGTATAGCTAGCAGGTACTACGAGCAGTACTTC.

V is TRBV19 and J is TRBJ1-6; D unclear. The germline V and J ends were trimmed by 3 bases and 9 bases, with 15 bases remaining between them. This CDR3 is built from 15 residues. Germline V gene data show CDR1 as LNHDA and CDR2 as SQIVND (reference sequence). CDR3 in amino acids: CASSIGEEAFSPLHF. The CDR3 DNA follows: TGTGCCAGTAGTATCGGAGAGGAGGCGTTTTCACCCCTCCACTTT.

This chain connects TRBV28 to TRBJ1-5; no definite D call. This CDR3 has 16 amino acids. CDR1 and CDR2 (germline): MDHEN, SYDVKM. Trimming took 7 bases from V and 2 from J, leaving 18 bases between them. CDR3 in DNA: TGTGCCAGCACCCTTCGAGATTTTAGGGGCAATCAGCCCCAGCATTTT. It translates to CASTLRDFRGNQPQHF. The entire variable domain, with the rest obtained from reference TRBV28 and TRBJ1-5, is as follows: DVKVTQSSRYLVKRTGEKVFLECVQDMDHENMFWYRQDPGLGLRLIYFSYDVKMKEKGDIPEGYSVSREKKERFSLILESASTNQTSMYLCASTLRDFRGNQPQHFGDGTRLSIL.

This clone was counted only a few times. The V call is TRBV5-6, the J call TRBJ2-7; the D gene is possibly TRBD1 (6 bases). The germline V gene has CDR1 SGHDT and CDR2 YYEEEE. The CDR3 spans 14 residues. Deletions cut 4 bases from V and 1 base from J, with 12 bases between. Here the CDR3 DNA reads TGTGCCAGCAGCCCCGGGACACTGTCCTACGAGCAGTACTTC. It translates to CASSPGTLSYEQYF.

This clone was seen just once. The rearrangement uses TRBV6-1 and TRBJ1-5, with D tentatively TRBD1 (6 bases). CDR1 and CDR2 (germline): MNHNS, SASEGT. Trimming removed 2 bases at V and 3 bases at J, with 11 bases between. There are 15 residues in the CDR3. CDR3 DNA: TGTGCCAGCAGTGAATCAGGGGTCTTCAATCAGCCCCAGCATTTT. Encoded protein: CASSESGVFNQPQHF.

This chain connects TRBV5-1 to TRBJ2-1, with 11 bases lining up with TRBD1. The CDR3 runs 15 residues. Germline lookup yields CDR1 SGHRS and CDR2 YFSETQ. The ends lost 3 bases at V and 3 bases at J; junction bases unmatched: 2. In DNA, the CDR3 is TGCGCCAGCAGCTCGGGACAGGGGGGCTACAATGAGCAGTTCTTC. Residues: CASSSGQGGYNEQFF.

The chain is built from TRBV6-5 and TRBJ2-1, with 10 nucleotides matching TRBD2. Germline V lookup: CDR1 MNHEY, CDR2 SVGAGI. With V trimmed by 9 bases and J by 7 bases, 9 bases remained unmatched. The CDR3 has 14 amino acids. CDR3 residues: CARWQRGGLNEQFF. The CDR3 nucleotides are TGTGCCAGATGGCAGCGGGGGGGCTTGAATGAGCAGTTCTTC.

V gene TRBV7-8 combines with J gene TRBJ1-6; a weak D match, TRBD1 (5 bases). The V end was cut by 3 bases, the J end by 10 bases, with 13 bases between. The length of the CDR3 is 14 residues. Germline V gene lookup returns CDR1 SGHVS and CDR2 FQNEAQ. CDR3 in DNA: TGTGCCAGCAGCTTCGCCGGGACGGTATCACCCCTCCACTTT. Translated, it gives CASSFAGTVSPLHF.

CDR3 sequence (DNA): TGTGCCAGTAGTGTCCGACCGGGGGCTAACACCGGGGAGCTGTTTTTT. Residues: CASSVRPGANTGELFF. The V and J genes are TRBV19 and TRBJ2-2; the D gene could be TRBD1 or TRBD2 (6 bases each). Germline lookup yields CDR1 LNHDA and CDR2 SQIVND (reference sequence). The CDR3 loop spans 16 amino acids. The V gene lost 5 bases and the J gene lost 2 bases, with 15 bases spanning the gap.

The genes are TRBV27 and TRBJ1-1; possible D gene TRBD1, 6 bases. Between the trimmed V and J ends, which lost 5 bases and 1 base, there was a span of 11 bases. This CDR3 has 14 amino acids. CDR1 and CDR2 from the germline V gene are MNHEY and SMNVEV (reference sequence). CDR3 sequence reads: CASSQLQGNTEAFF. The CDR3 DNA follows: TGTGCCAGCAGTCAGCTACAGGGGAACACTGAAGCTTTCTTT.

V and J are TRBV4-1 and TRBJ1-3, with D tentatively TRBD1 (5 bases). Per the germline V gene, CDR1 is MGHRA and CDR2 is YSYEKL. The CDR3 covers 15 residues. Deletions cut 1 base from V and 2 bases from J, with 9 bases between. The DNA of the CDR3 is TGCGCCAGCAGCCAAGGATGGGGGACTGGAAACACCATATATTTT. Translation: CASSQGWGTGNTIYF.